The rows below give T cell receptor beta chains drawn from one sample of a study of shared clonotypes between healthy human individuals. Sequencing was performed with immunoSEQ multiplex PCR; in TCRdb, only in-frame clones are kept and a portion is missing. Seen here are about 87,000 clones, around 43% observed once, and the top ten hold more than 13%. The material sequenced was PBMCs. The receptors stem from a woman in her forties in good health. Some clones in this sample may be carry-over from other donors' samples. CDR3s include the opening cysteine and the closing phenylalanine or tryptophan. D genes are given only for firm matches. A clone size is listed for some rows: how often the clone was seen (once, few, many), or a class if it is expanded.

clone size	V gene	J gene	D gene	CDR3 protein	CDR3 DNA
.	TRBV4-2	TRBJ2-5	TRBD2	CASSQDPPASGQETQYF	TGTGCCAGCAGCCAAGATCCCCCGGCTAGCGGGCAAGAGACCCAGTACTTC
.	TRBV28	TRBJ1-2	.	CASSRRTVNYGYTF	TGTGCCAGCAGTCGTAGGACAGTCAACTATGGCTACACCTTC
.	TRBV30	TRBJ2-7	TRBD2	CASAGSPYEQYF	TGTGCCTCAGCGGGATCTCCCTACGAGCAGTACTTC
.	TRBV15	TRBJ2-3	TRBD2	CATGRDYGERDSTDTQYF	TGTGCCACCGGCAGAGATTACGGCGAGCGGGATAGCACAGATACGCAGTATTTT
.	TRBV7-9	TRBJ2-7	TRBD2	CASRGEGSGRDEQYF	TGTGCCAGCAGGGGGGAGGGTAGCGGGCGCGACGAGCAGTACTTC
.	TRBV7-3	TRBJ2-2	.	CASSLTGNTNTGELFF	TGTGCCAGCAGCCTAACTGGCAATACCAACACCGGGGAGCTGTTTTTT
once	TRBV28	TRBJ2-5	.	CASSSDSRGGGETQYF	TGTGCCAGCAGCTCCGACAGCAGGGGGGGCGGGGAGACCCAGTACTTC
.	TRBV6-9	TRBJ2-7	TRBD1	CASRSRGQGAELAYEQYF	TGTGCCAGCAGATCGAGGGGACAGGGGGCCGAATTAGCTTACGAGCAGTACTTC
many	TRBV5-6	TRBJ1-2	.	CASSLVTAMGYTF	TGTGCCAGCAGCTTGGTAACGGCCATGGGCTACACCTTC
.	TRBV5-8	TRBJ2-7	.	CASSPYQTYEQYF	TGTGCCAGCAGCCCTTACCAAACCTACGAGCAGTACTTC
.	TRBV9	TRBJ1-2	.	CASSVDPGRPGGYTF	TGTGCCAGCAGCGTAGATCCTGGGAGACCGGGTGGCTACACCTTC
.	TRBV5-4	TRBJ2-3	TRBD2	CASSLRGSFTDTQYF	TGTGCCAGCAGCCTTCGCGGGAGTTTCACAGATACGCAGTATTTT
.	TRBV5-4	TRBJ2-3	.	CASSLATWADTQYF	TGTGCCAGCAGCTTGGCGACCTGGGCAGATACGCAGTATTTT
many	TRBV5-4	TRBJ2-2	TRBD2	CASSTASGRSGTGELFF	TGTGCCAGCAGCACGGCTAGCGGGAGGTCGGGCACCGGGGAGCTGTTTTTT
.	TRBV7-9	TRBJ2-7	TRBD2	CASSWSGTSGIEQYF	TGTGCCAGCAGCTGGTCCGGGACTAGCGGGATTGAGCAGTACTTC
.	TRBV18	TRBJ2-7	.	CASSDYDEQYF	TGTGCCAGCTCAGACTACGACGAGCAGTACTTC
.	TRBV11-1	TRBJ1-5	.	CASSLGTNQPQHF	TGTGCCAGCAGCTTAGGGACAAATCAGCCCCAGCATTTT
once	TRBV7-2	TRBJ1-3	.	CASSLLQGYGNTIYF	TGTGCCAGCAGCTTACTTCAGGGTTACGGAAACACCATATATTTT
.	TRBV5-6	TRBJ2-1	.	CASSLGDSSYNEQFF	TGTGCCAGCAGCTTGGGAGACAGCTCCTACAATGAGCAGTTCTTC
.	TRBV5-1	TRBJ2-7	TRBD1	CASSLADRGGYEQYF	TGCGCCAGCAGCTTGGCCGACAGGGGAGGCTACGAGCAGTACTTC
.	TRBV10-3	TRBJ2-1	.	CAISDPAWGEQFF	TGTGCCATCAGTGACCCGGCCTGGGGGGAGCAGTTCTTC
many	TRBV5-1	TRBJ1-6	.	CASSRGQFGTPLHF	TGCGCCAGCAGCCGAGGACAGTTCGGTACACCCCTCCACTTT
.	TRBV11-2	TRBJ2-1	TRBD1	CASSSPHGQGANNEQFF	TGTGCCAGCAGCTCACCCCACGGACAGGGGGCTAACAATGAGCAGTTCTTC
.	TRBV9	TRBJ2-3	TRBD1	CASSVVDRGSTDTQYF	TGTGCCAGCAGCGTAGTCGACAGGGGGTCCACAGATACGCAGTATTTT
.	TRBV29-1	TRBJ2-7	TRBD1	CSVYGTGNYEQYF	TGCAGCGTTTACGGGACAGGGAACTACGAGCAGTACTTC
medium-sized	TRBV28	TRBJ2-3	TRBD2	CASSTPAGGATDTQYF	TGTGCCAGCAGTACCCCAGCGGGAGGAGCAACAGATACGCAGTATTTT
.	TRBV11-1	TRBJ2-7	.	CASSLDLRSGEQYF	TGTGCCAGCAGCTTAGATTTGCGTTCGGGCGAGCAGTACTTC
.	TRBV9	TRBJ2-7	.	CASSVGPGDDYEQYF	TGTGCCAGCAGCGTAGGGCCGGGGGACGACTACGAGCAGTACTTC
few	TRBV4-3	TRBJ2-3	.	CASSQGGGSTDTQYF	TGCGCCAGCAGCCAAGGTGGGGGTAGCACAGATACGCAGTATTTT
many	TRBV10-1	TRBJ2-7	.	CASSESPMGNYEQYF	TGCGCCAGCAGTGAGAGCCCTATGGGGAACTACGAGCAGTACTTC
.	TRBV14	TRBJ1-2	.	CASSQGHYGYTF	TGTGCCAGCAGCCAAGGACACTATGGCTACACCTTC
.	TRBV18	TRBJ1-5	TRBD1	CASSPATGALQPQHF	TGTGCCAGCTCACCAGCGACAGGGGCTCTTCAGCCCCAGCATTTT
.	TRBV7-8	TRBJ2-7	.	CASSQGLSGLRAEQYF	TGCGCCAGCAGCCAGGGATTATCGGGACTCCGGGCCGAGCAGTACTTC
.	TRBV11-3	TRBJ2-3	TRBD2	CASSLGGRADTQYF	TGTGCCAGCAGCTTAGGCGGGAGGGCGGATACGCAGTATTTT
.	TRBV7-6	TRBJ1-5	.	CASSLTGDQPQHF	TGTGCCAGCAGCTTGACGGGTGATCAGCCCCAGCATTTT
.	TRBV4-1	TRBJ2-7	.	CASSQGLVYPYEQYF	TGCGCCAGCAGCCAAGGACTAGTTTACCCCTACGAGCAGTACTTC
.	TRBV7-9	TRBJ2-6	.	CASSLSGSGANVLTF	TGTGCCAGCAGCTTGTCGGGGTCTGGGGCCAACGTCCTGACTTTC
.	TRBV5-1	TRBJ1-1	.	CASSLGFRDFFTEAFF	TGCGCCAGCAGCTTGGGGTTTCGGGATTTCTTCACTGAAGCTTTCTTT
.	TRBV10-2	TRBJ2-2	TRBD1	CASSESVDRATGELFF	TGCGCCAGCAGTGAGTCAGTTGACAGGGCGACCGGGGAGCTGTTTTTT
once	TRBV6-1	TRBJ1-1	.	CASSGYGDEAFF	TGTGCCAGCAGTGGTTATGGAGATGAGGCTTTCTTT
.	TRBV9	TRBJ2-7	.	CASSVAPNPSYEQYF	TGTGCCAGCAGCGTAGCTCCAAACCCCTCCTACGAGCAGTACTTC
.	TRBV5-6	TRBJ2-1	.	CASSDSSYNEQFF	TGTGCCAGCAGCGACAGCTCCTACAATGAGCAGTTCTTC
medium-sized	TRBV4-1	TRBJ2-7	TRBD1	CASSRLGDRAYEQYF	TGCGCCAGCAGCCGGTTAGGGGACAGGGCCTATGAGCAGTACTTC